The entry that follows covers one TCR beta chain sequence. The investigators amplified TCR beta CDR3 regions from RNA transcripts. The HTBI set primed first-round TCR CDR3 RT-PCR. TCRdb itself ran the multiplex PCR reads through MiXCR, one entry per CDR3 protein. This sample has about 610,000 distinct CDR3 sequences, with roughly a sixth found just once. At least 3 on the Clinical Activity Score was recorded for ophthalmopathy patients, who also had NOSPECS grade at least 4 and duration under 3 months. It was 8.5 to 10 ml of fresh peripheral blood that supplied the PBMCs. This specimen belongs to a study of T cells in Graves' hyperthyroidism and ophthalmopathy. Across the study: Before treatment of any kind, peripheral blood was taken at initial diagnosis.

The source of this sequence is a woman in her 40s with Graves' ophthalmopathy. Sequencing was done on a sample of blood.

In DNA form, the CDR3 reads TGTGCCAGCAGAAGCCAGGGGGGCGGGGAAAAACTGTTTTTT. Its translation: CASRSQGGGEKLFF. J is TRBJ1-4 and V is TRBV6-2 or TRBV6-3, with 7 bases fitting TRBD1. The germline CDR1 and CDR2 sequences are MNHEY and SVGEGT. The CDR3 contains 14 residues. V gave up 6 bases and J gave up 8 bases; unmatched junction bases: 9.